Listed below are T cell receptor beta chains from one sample, sequenced in a study of blood T cell repertoires in COVID-19. This table comes from immunoSEQ multiplex PCR, and its TCRdb copy is limited to in-frame clones, with some not included. The sample carries about 63,000 clones, about nine tenths recorded once. Sequences were obtained from peripheral blood. The receptors shown here come from a man between 50 and 59 years old with active COVID-19. CDR3s include the opening cysteine and the closing phenylalanine or tryptophan. The order of the fields is clone size, J gene, V gene, D gene, CDR3 DNA, CDR3 protein. The D gene is left open where the match is weak. Rows may omit the clone size; those that give it use once, few, many or a size class.

size: -
J: TRBJ2-1
V: TRBV4-3
D: -
DNA: TGCGCCAGCAGCCAAGATCCAGTACAATCCAATGAGCAGTTCTTC
CDR3: CASSQDPVQSNEQFF

size: -
J: TRBJ2-5
V: TRBV2
D: TRBD2
DNA: TGTGCCAGCAGGGCAGGGACTAGCGGGAGAGGTGGAGAGACCCAGTACTTC
CDR3: CASRAGTSGRGGETQYF

size: few
J: TRBJ1-6
V: TRBV10-3
D: -
DNA: TGTGCCAGCAGAAAGGACAGAAGTAATTCACCCCTCCACTTT
CDR3: CASRKDRSNSPLHF

size: -
J: TRBJ2-1
V: TRBV2
D: -
DNA: TGTGCCAGCCAGGGGAAAGTCAATGAGCAGTTCTTC
CDR3: CASQGKVNEQFF

size: -
J: TRBJ2-5
V: TRBV7-2
D: TRBD2
DNA: TGTGCCAGCAGCTTTAGGACTAGCGGAAAGACCCAGTACTTC
CDR3: CASSFRTSGKTQYF

size: -
J: TRBJ2-7
V: TRBV19
D: -
DNA: TGTGCCAGTAGTATAGAGGCGTGGCGGGGTCCCAGCGAGCAGTACTTC
CDR3: CASSIEAWRGPSEQYF

size: -
J: TRBJ2-5
V: TRBV30
D: -
DNA: TGTGCCTGGAGTAGCCGGGCCAGGGGTGAGACCCAGTACTTC
CDR3: CAWSSRARGETQYF

size: once
J: TRBJ2-1
V: TRBV2
D: -
DNA: TGTGCCAGCGTACGCAGAGGATCCTACAATGAGCAGTTCTTC
CDR3: CASVRRGSYNEQFF

size: -
J: TRBJ1-1
V: TRBV7-9
D: -
DNA: TGTGCCAGCACGCCGGGGGAGATCACTGAAGCTTTCTTT
CDR3: CASTPGEITEAFF

size: -
J: TRBJ2-1
V: TRBV7-2
D: TRBD2
DNA: TGTGCCAGCAGCTTCCGACTAGCGGGAGGCAATGAGCAGTTCTTC
CDR3: CASSFRLAGGNEQFF

size: -
J: TRBJ1-5
V: TRBV6-1
D: TRBD1
DNA: TGTGCCAGCAGTCCGGGACAGGGGGTCGGTCAGCCCCAGCATTTT
CDR3: CASSPGQGVGQPQHF

size: -
J: TRBJ2-3
V: TRBV9
D: TRBD2
DNA: TGTGCCAGCAGCGGACGACTAGCGGGAGCAACAGATACGCAGTATTTT
CDR3: CASSGRLAGATDTQYF

size: few
J: TRBJ2-2
V: TRBV5-1
D: TRBD2
DNA: TGCGCCAGCAGCTTGTTACTAGCGGGCGCGAACACCGGGGAGCTGTTTTTT
CDR3: CASSLLLAGANTGELFF

size: -
J: TRBJ2-1
V: TRBV9
D: -
DNA: TGTGCCAGCAGCTTCGACAGAGAGCAGTTCTTC
CDR3: CASSFDREQFF

size: -
J: TRBJ1-5
V: TRBV2
D: -
DNA: TGTGCCAGCAGTGGCCGACAGAGCCGCAATCAGCCCCAGCATTTT
CDR3: CASSGRQSRNQPQHF

size: -
J: TRBJ1-1
V: TRBV18
D: -
DNA: TGTGCCAGCTCACCGCAAGGGGGGGCTGAAGCTTTCTTT
CDR3: CASSPQGGAEAFF